The entry below gives a single T cell receptor (beta chain) sequence along with its context. Its antigen is unidentified. In the PCR, 60 Vbeta and 13 Jbeta primers were used. Clones were sequenced by immunoSEQ multiplex PCR, and TCRdb holds only the in-frame ones, with some missing. Of fewer than 200,000 clones listed, roughly 70% are singletons. The data stem from a study of cytomegalovirus exposure and HLA in healthy donors. General study results and limits: Sequencing likely generated an artifact that appeared as a cluster of highly shared sequence variants. Specific recognition of CMV antigens was confirmed in vitro for a few chains (all CMV-associated).

Germline CDR1 is SGHRS and CDR2 is YFSETQ. The CDR3 sequence is 15 residues long. Unmatched junction bases numbered 8, after V lost 0 bases and J lost 6 bases. The TCR originated in a woman aged 50 to 60 in good health and CMV-seropositive. Sequenced material: PBMCs. This chain connects TRBV5-1 to TRBJ2-7; 8 nucleotides match TRBD2. CDR3 sequence reads: CASSLAGGAGIEQYF. In DNA form, the CDR3 reads TGCGCCAGCAGCTTGGCCGGGGGGGCTGGAATCGAGCAGTACTTC.